What follows is one T cell receptor beta chain and its context. Its antigen is currently unknown. CDR3 length: 15 residues. Trimming removed 4 bases at V and 6 bases at J, with 17 bases between. Germline loops: CDR1 MGHRA, CDR2 YSYEKL. This sample was taken from a study of shared clonotypes between healthy human individuals. Naive CD8 populations comprised CD45RO-negative cells positively selected for CCR7, excluding terminally differentiated effector memory CD45RA+ cells. The protocol was immunoSEQ multiplex PCR, while the TCRdb copy is restricted to in-frame clones and leaves out a portion. The table shows 760,000 or so clones, with approximately 97% occurring only once. Study observations and caveats: The authors sampled blood alone, and tissue repertoires likely differ.

The TCR sequence derives from a man aged 25-45 years in good health. What was sequenced was naive CD8+ T cells sorted from blood. This chain uses TRBV4-1 with TRBJ2-3; the D gene could be TRBD1 or TRBD2 (5 bases each). The CDR3 region has the DNA TGCGCCAGCAGCCGAACAGTGGGGGATTACGATACGCAGTATTTT. Translation gives CASSRTVGDYDTQYF.